This entry concerns a single T cell receptor (beta chain). Its matching antigen is unknown. This specimen belongs to a study of T cell responses to AZD1222 COVID-19 vaccine. Germline V CDR1 and CDR2: MNHEY, SVGAGI. CDR3 length: 14 amino acids. V shed 7 bases and J shed 6 bases, with 15 bases lying between them. The study, taken as a whole, reports: Researchers report vaccine-associated CD4 TCRs spanning spike, with dominance at 160-218 and 743-854. Possibly, clonal diversity was underestimated; donors were largely white British and included more females. Spike-specific TCR repertoires showed rising breadth and depth after two AZD1222 doses.

Clones were sequenced by immunoSEQ multiplex PCR, and TCRdb holds only the in-frame ones, with some missing. The table includes 80,000 to 100,000 clones, 80% to 90% detected once. The clonotype was recovered from an adult in good health. The chain has TRBV6-5 and TRBJ2-2; perhaps TRBD2 as D (7 bases). The source was peripheral blood, collected on day 0 of AZD1222 vaccination. In nucleotides, the CDR3 is TGTGCCAGCATCTCGGGGGGCCGGGCCGGGGAGCTGTTTTTT. Residues: CASISGGRAGELFF.